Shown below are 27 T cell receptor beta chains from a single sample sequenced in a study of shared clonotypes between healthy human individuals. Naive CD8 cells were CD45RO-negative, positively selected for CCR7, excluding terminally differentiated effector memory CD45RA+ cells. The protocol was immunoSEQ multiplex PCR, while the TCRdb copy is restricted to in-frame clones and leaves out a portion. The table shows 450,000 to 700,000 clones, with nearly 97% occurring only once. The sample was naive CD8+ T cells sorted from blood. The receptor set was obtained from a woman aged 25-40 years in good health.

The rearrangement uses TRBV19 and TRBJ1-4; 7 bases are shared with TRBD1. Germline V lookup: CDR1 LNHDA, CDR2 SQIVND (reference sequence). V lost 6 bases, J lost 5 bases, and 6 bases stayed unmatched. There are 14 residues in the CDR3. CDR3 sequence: CASRGQPRNEKLFF. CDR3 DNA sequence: TGTGCCAGTAGGGGACAGCCGAGAAATGAAAAACTGTTTTTT.

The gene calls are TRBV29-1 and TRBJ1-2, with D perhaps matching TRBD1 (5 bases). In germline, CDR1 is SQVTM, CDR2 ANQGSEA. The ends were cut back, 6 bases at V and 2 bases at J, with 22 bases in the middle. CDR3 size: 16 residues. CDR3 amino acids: CSVETWGVGSNYGYTF. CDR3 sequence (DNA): TGCAGCGTCGAAACCTGGGGGGTTGGGTCAAACTATGGCTACACCTTC. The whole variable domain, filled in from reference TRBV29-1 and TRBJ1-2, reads SAVISQKPSRDICQRGTSLTIQCQVDSQVTMMFWYRQQPGQSLTLIATANQGSEATYESGFVIDKFPISRPNLTFSTLTVSNMSPEDSSIYLCSVETWGVGSNYGYTFGSGTRLTVV.

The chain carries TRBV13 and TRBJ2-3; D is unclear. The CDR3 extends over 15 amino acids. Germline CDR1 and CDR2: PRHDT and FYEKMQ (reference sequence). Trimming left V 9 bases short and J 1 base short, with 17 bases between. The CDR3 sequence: CASRVDRVGTDTQYF. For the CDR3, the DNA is TGTGCCAGTCGCGTGGACCGAGTCGGCACAGATACGCAGTATTTT.

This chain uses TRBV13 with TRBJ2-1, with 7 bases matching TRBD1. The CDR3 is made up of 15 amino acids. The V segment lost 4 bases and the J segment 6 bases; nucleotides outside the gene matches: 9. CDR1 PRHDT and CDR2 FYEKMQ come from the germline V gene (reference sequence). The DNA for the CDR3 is TGTGCCAGCAGCTCTAGGGGGCTTCGAACCAATGAGCAGTTCTTC. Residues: CASSSRGLRTNEQFF.

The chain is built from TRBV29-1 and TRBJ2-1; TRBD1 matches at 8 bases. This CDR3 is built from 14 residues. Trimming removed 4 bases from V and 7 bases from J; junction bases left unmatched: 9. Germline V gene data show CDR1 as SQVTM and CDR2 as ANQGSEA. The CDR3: CSVVLQGAGNEQFF. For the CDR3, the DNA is TGCAGCGTTGTCTTGCAGGGGGCAGGGAATGAGCAGTTCTTC.

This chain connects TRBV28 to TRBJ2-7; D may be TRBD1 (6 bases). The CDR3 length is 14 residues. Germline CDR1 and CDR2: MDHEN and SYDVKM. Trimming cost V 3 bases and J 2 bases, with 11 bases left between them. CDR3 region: CASSFLRGAYEQYF. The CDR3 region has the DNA TGTGCCAGCAGTTTTCTCAGGGGTGCCTACGAGCAGTACTTC.

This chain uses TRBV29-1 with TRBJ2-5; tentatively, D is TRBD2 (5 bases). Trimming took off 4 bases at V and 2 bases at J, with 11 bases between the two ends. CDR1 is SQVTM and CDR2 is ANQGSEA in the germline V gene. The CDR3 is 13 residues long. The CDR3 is CSVGQRTQETQYF. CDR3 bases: TGCAGCGTTGGTCAACGGACTCAAGAGACCCAGTACTTC.

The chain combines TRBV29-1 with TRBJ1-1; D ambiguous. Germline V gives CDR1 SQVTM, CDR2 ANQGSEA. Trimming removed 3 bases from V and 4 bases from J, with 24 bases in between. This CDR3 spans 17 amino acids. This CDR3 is CSVEWKRVGVLSTEAFF. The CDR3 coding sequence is TGCAGCGTTGAGTGGAAGAGGGTTGGTGTCCTATCCACTGAAGCTTTCTTT.

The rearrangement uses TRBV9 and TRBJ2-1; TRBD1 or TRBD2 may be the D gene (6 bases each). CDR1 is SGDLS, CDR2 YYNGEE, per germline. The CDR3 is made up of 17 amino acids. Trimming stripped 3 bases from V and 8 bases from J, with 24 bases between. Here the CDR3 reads CASSANFLGGRGDEQFF. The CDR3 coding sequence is TGTGCCAGCAGCGCAAACTTTCTCGGCGGAAGGGGGGATGAGCAGTTCTTC.

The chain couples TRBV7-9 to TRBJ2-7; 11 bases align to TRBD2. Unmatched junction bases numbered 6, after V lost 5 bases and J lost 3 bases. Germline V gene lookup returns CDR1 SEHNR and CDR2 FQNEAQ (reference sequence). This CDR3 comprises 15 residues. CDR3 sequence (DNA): TGTGCCAGCAGCCACGGGACTAGCGGATTCTACGAGCAGTACTTC. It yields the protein CASSHGTSGFYEQYF.

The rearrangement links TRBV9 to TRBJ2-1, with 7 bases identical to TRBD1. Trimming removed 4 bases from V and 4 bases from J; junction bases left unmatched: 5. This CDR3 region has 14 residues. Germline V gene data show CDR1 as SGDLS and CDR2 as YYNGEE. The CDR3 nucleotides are TGTGCCAGCAGCCCGGGGACAGTATACAATGAGCAGTTCTTC. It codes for CASSPGTVYNEQFF.

DNA of the CDR3: TGTGCCAGCAGCTTGGGTCGGCTCACTGAAGCTTTCTTT. This codes for CASSLGRLTEAFF. The gene calls are TRBV5-8 and TRBJ1-1, with D hard to call. The CDR3 is made up of 13 amino acids. V lost 0 bases to trimming and J lost 4 bases, with 7 bases between them. CDR1 is SGHTS, CDR2 YDEGEE, per germline.

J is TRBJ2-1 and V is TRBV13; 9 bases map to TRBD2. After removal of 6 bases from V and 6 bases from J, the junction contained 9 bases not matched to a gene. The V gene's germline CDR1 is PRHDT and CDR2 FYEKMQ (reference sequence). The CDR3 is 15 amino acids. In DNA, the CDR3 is TGTGCCAGCAGACCCCTAGCGGGACTTATCAATGAGCAGTTCTTC. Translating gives CASRPLAGLINEQFF. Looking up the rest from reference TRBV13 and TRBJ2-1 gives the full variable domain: AAGVIQSPRHLIKEKRETATLKCYPIPRHDTVYWYQQGPGQDPQFLISFYEKMQSDKGSIPDRFSAQQFSDYHSELNMSSLELGDSALYFCASRPLAGLINEQFFGPGTRLTVL.

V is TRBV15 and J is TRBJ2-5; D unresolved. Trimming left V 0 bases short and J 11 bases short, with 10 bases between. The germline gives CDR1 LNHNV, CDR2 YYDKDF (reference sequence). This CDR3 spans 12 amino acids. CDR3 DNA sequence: TGTGCCACCAGCAGAGAACAGCCCCCGCAGTACTTC. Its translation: CATSREQPPQYF.

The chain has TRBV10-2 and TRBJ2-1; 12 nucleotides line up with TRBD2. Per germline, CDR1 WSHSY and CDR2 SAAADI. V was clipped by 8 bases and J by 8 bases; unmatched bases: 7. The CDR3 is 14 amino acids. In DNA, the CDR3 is TGCGCCAGCGATACTAGCGGGAGGAACGATGAGCAGTTCTTC. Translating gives CASDTSGRNDEQFF.

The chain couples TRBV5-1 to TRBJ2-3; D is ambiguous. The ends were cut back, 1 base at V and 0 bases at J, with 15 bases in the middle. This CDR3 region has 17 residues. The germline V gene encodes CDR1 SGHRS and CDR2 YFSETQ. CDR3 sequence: CASSLWVQAISTDTQYF. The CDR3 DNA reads TGCGCCAGCAGCTTGTGGGTCCAGGCAATTAGCACAGATACGCAGTATTTT.

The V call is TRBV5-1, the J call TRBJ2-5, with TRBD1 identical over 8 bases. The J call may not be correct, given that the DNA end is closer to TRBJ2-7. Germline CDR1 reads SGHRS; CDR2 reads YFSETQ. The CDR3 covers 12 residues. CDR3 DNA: TGCGCCAGCAGCACCGACAGGGGCGAGCAGTACTTC. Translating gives CASSTDRGEQYF.

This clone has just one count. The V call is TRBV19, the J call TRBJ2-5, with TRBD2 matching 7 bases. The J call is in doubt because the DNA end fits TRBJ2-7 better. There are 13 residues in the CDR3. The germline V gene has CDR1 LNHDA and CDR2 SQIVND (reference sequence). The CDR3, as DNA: TGTGCCAGTAGTAGCGGGAGCGGGTACGAGCAGTACTTC. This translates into CASSSGSGYEQYF.

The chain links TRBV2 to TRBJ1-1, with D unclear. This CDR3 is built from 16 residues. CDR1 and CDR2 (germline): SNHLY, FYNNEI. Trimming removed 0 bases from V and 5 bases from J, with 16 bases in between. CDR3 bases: TGTGCCAGCAGTGAAGCGACCCCCGGAGGTCGGACTGAAGCTTTCTTT. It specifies CASSEATPGGRTEAFF. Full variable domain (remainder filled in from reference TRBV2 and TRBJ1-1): EPEVTQTPSHQVTQMGQEVILRCVPISNHLYFYWYRQILGQKVEFLVSFYNNEISEKSEIFDDQFSVERPDGSNFTLKIRSTKLEDSAMYFCASSEATPGGRTEAFFGQGTRLTVV.

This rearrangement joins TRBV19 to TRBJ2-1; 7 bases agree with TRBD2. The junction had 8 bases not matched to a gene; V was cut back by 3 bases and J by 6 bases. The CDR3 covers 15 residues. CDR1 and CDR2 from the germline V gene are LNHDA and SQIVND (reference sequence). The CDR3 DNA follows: TGTGCCAGTAGTATGCTGGCGGGAGTTAGCAATGAGCAGTTCTTC. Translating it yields CASSMLAGVSNEQFF.

DNA for the CDR3: TGTGCCTGGAGTGGTGTAGGGACAGGGGCCTACGAGCAGTACTTC. Translated: CAWSGVGTGAYEQYF. The V and J genes are TRBV30 and TRBJ2-7; 10 bases line up with TRBD1. CDR3 length: 15 amino acids. Germline trimming cut 1 base from V and 2 bases from J; bases unmatched to any gene: 5. The germline gives CDR1 GTSNPN, CDR2 SVGIG (reference sequence).

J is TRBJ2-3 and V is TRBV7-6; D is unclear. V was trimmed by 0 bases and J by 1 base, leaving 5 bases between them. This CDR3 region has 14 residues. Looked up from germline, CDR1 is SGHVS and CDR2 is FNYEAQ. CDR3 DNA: TGTGCCAGCAGCTTAGCATCTCGCACAGATACGCAGTATTTT. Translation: CASSLASRTDTQYF.

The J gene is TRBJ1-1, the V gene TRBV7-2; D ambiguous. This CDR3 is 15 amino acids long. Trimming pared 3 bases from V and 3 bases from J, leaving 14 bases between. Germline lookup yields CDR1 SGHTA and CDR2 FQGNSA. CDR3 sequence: CASSLFSGGDTEAFF. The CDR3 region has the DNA TGTGCCAGCAGCTTGTTCAGCGGTGGCGACACTGAAGCTTTCTTT.

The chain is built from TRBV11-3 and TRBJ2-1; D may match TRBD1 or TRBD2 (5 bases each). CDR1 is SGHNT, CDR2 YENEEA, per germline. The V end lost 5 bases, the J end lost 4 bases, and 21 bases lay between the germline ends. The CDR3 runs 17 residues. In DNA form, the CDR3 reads TGTGCCAGCAGCCCCAAAAGAGGGACGGAGAAGTACAATGAGCAGTTCTTC. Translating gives CASSPKRGTEKYNEQFF.

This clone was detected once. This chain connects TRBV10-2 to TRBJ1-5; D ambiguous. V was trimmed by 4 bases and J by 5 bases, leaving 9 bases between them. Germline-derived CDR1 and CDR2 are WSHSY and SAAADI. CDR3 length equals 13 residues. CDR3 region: CASSVSLYQPQHF. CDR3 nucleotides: TGCGCCAGCAGTGTTTCTCTTTATCAGCCCCAGCATTTT.

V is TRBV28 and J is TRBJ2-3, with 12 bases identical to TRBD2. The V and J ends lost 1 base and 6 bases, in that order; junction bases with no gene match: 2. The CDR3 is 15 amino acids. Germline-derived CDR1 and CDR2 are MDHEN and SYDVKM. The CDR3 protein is CASSLSGTSGDTQYF. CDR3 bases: TGTGCCAGCAGTTTATCCGGGACTAGCGGGGATACGCAGTATTTT.

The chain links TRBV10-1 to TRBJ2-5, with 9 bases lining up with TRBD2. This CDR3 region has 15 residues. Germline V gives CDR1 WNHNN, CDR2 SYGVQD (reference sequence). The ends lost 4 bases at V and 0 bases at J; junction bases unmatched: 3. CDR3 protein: CASSGTSENQETQYF. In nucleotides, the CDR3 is TGCGCCAGCAGTGGGACTAGCGAGAACCAAGAGACCCAGTACTTC.